This T cell receptor (beta chain) was profiled in a study of blood T cell repertoires in COVID-19. Study overall: Sample material is recorded as cDNA or gDNA derived from T cells, B-cell-depleted T cells, or PBMCs.

This study enrolled people aged roughly 18 to 89 from 20 to 25 US geographic areas. Membership in each cohort depended on participant-reported clinical history. Trimming removed 8 bases from V and 4 bases from J, with 12 bases in between. CDR1 and CDR2 (germline): SNHLY, FYNNEI. The CDR3 is 12 amino acids. The method was immunoSEQ multiplex PCR; TCRdb's version includes in-frame clones alone and lacks a portion of them. Among about 400,000 clones, about 83% were seen once, and the ten largest hold approximately 9.3%. Sequencing was done on a sample of PBMCs or T cells enriched from blood (not recorded which). This TCR came from a woman aged 50 to 65 who had recovered from COVID-19. The chain links TRBV2 to TRBJ2-7, with D tentatively TRBD1 (7 bases). The CDR3 DNA reads TGTGCCAGCGGGGCAGGGGGGTACGAGCAGTACTTC. It translates to CASGAGGYEQYF.